A selection of T cell receptor beta chains follows, all from one sample in a study of blood T cell repertoires in COVID-19. Some clones are missing from TCRdb's copy, which holds only in-frame ones; the method was immunoSEQ multiplex PCR. The table shows about 130,000 clones, with just under 85% occurring only once. Sequenced material: peripheral blood. The receptors originated from a woman older than 75 with acute or convalescent COVID-19. Each CDR3 is given with its conserved first and last residue. A D gene is named only where the DNA matches it firmly.

v_call: TRBV9; d_call: NA; j_call: TRBJ1-4; cdr3_aa: CASSPHTWTPDAPSNEKLFF
v_call: TRBV28; d_call: NA; j_call: TRBJ2-2; cdr3_aa: CASSLDISGLAGELFF
v_call: TRBV5-1; d_call: NA; j_call: TRBJ1-2; cdr3_aa: CASSEVVRFIGYTF
v_call: TRBV5-1; d_call: NA; j_call: TRBJ2-4; cdr3_aa: CASSLVGDGGNIQYF
v_call: TRBV30; d_call: TRBD1; j_call: TRBJ1-2; cdr3_aa: CAWSPGTGPFYGYTF
v_call: TRBV4-3; d_call: NA; j_call: TRBJ2-3; cdr3_aa: CASSQDFEGYPDTQYF
v_call: TRBV14; d_call: NA; j_call: TRBJ1-2; cdr3_aa: CASSLDSWSYTF
v_call: TRBV2; d_call: TRBD2; j_call: TRBJ2-7; cdr3_aa: CASTRGGTYEQYF
v_call: TRBV19; d_call: TRBD1; j_call: TRBJ1-5; cdr3_aa: CASSIGRTGRNQPQHF
v_call: TRBV10-3; d_call: NA; j_call: TRBJ2-1; cdr3_aa: CAISDTNEQFF
v_call: TRBV3-1/TRBV3-2; d_call: TRBD1; j_call: TRBJ1-2; cdr3_aa: CASSLGQGIGYTF
v_call: TRBV15; d_call: TRBD1; j_call: TRBJ1-2; cdr3_aa: CATSRGRTGGRGYTF
v_call: TRBV19; d_call: NA; j_call: TRBJ2-6; cdr3_aa: CASSIRPSQGPGANVLTF
v_call: TRBV10-3; d_call: NA; j_call: TRBJ1-3; cdr3_aa: CAISPGSGNTIYF
v_call: TRBV6-5; d_call: NA; j_call: TRBJ1-1; cdr3_aa: CASSPRNSRVGAFF
v_call: TRBV5-5; d_call: NA; j_call: TRBJ1-2; cdr3_aa: CASSLEIRGAGYGYTF
v_call: TRBV9; d_call: NA; j_call: TRBJ2-1; cdr3_aa: CASSLTTGFINEQFF
v_call: TRBV11-3; d_call: TRBD1; j_call: TRBJ2-7; cdr3_aa: CASSLGPDRGGEQYF
v_call: TRBV6-5; d_call: TRBD1; j_call: TRBJ1-5; cdr3_aa: CATRQGPNQPQHF
v_call: TRBV10-3; d_call: NA; j_call: TRBJ2-7; cdr3_aa: CAISDSYEQYF
v_call: TRBV6-1; d_call: NA; j_call: TRBJ1-5; cdr3_aa: CASSDGQQGYNQPQHF
v_call: TRBV7-2; d_call: NA; j_call: TRBJ1-2; cdr3_aa: CASRPGGVDYGYTF
v_call: TRBV5-1; d_call: TRBD1; j_call: TRBJ2-7; cdr3_aa: CASRGTGASYEQYF
v_call: TRBV30; d_call: TRBD1; j_call: TRBJ2-7; cdr3_aa: CAWRGLDRVQYF
v_call: TRBV5-6; d_call: NA; j_call: TRBJ2-7; cdr3_aa: CASSLAGLTGSPSYEQYF
v_call: TRBV6-5; d_call: NA; j_call: TRBJ1-2; cdr3_aa: CATSGARSINYGYTF
v_call: TRBV5-6; d_call: TRBD1; j_call: TRBJ1-6; cdr3_aa: CASSGGTGDSPLHF
v_call: TRBV19; d_call: NA; j_call: TRBJ1-5; cdr3_aa: CASSGQTSNQPQHF
v_call: TRBV18; d_call: NA; j_call: TRBJ1-3; cdr3_aa: CASRPDSRPGNTIYF
v_call: TRBV18; d_call: NA; j_call: TRBJ1-5; cdr3_aa: CASSQTGPNQPQHF
v_call: TRBV5-6; d_call: TRBD1; j_call: TRBJ2-3; cdr3_aa: CASSFGQGADTQYF
v_call: TRBV6-5; d_call: NA; j_call: TRBJ1-1; cdr3_aa: CASSYPRGQAFF
v_call: TRBV25-1; d_call: TRBD1; j_call: TRBJ1-2; cdr3_aa: CASSTGGGVYGYTF
v_call: TRBV4-1; d_call: NA; j_call: TRBJ2-1; cdr3_aa: CASSPFPDGGNGQFF
v_call: TRBV12-3/TRBV12-4; d_call: TRBD1; j_call: TRBJ2-7; cdr3_aa: CASRTGTGYEQYF
v_call: TRBV11-3; d_call: NA; j_call: TRBJ1-1; cdr3_aa: CASSFYRRRNTEAFF
v_call: TRBV3-1/TRBV3-2; d_call: NA; j_call: TRBJ1-3; cdr3_aa: CASSPSQGGNTIYF
v_call: TRBV25-1; d_call: NA; j_call: TRBJ1-1; cdr3_aa: CASSGRGNTEAFF
v_call: TRBV29-1; d_call: NA; j_call: TRBJ1-5; cdr3_aa: CSVRDNFNQPQHF
v_call: TRBV5-6; d_call: TRBD1; j_call: TRBJ1-6; cdr3_aa: CASSPGQGLSSPLHF
v_call: TRBV14; d_call: NA; j_call: TRBJ1-3; cdr3_aa: CASSPLTGLSSGNTIYF
v_call: TRBV3-1/TRBV3-2; d_call: NA; j_call: TRBJ1-1; cdr3_aa: CASSQDSYRERAFF
v_call: TRBV6-2/TRBV6-3; d_call: NA; j_call: TRBJ2-5; cdr3_aa: CASSSRYQETQYF
v_call: TRBV5-6; d_call: NA; j_call: TRBJ1-6; cdr3_aa: CASSPSVEYNSPLHF
v_call: TRBV19; d_call: NA; j_call: TRBJ1-2; cdr3_aa: CASSMGTGKYGYTF
v_call: TRBV9; d_call: TRBD1; j_call: TRBJ1-3; cdr3_aa: CASNTPGQGGNTIYF
v_call: TRBV15; d_call: TRBD2; j_call: TRBJ2-1; cdr3_aa: CATSRGATGLAGVRDEQFF
v_call: TRBV7-3; d_call: TRBD1; j_call: TRBJ2-2; cdr3_aa: CASSLDRVTGELFF
v_call: TRBV10-3; d_call: TRBD1; j_call: TRBJ1-1; cdr3_aa: CAIRGQGSQWTEAFF
v_call: TRBV7-3; d_call: NA; j_call: TRBJ2-5; cdr3_aa: CASAYGRGETQYF